The clone carrying this TCR beta chain appeared once. Its antigen is currently unknown. The PCR employed 60 Vbeta primers together with 13 Jbeta primers. This table comes from immunoSEQ multiplex PCR, and its TCRdb copy is limited to in-frame clones, with some not included. The sample lists about 230,000 clones, approximately 90% seen once, with 1% in the top ten. Germline V gives CDR1 SEHNR, CDR2 FQNEAQ (reference sequence). CDR3 length: 15 amino acids. With V trimmed by 3 bases and J by 2 bases, 5 bases remained unmatched. The data originate from a study of cytomegalovirus exposure and HLA in healthy donors. Study-wide results and limits: Later analysis identified a missense DCLRE1C variant that was linked to TCR beta V- and J-gene trimming. One later analysis reportedly identified an Asian-associated ancestry cluster that showed fewer N-insertions than the approximately 700-donor mean.

The TCR originated in a woman aged 18-29 years in good health and CMV-seronegative. The sample consisted of PBMCs. The V call is TRBV7-9, the J call TRBJ2-3; 7 nucleotides match TRBD2. For the CDR3, the DNA is TGTGCCAGCAGCTTTGGGACTACCGACACAGATACGCAGTATTTT. Its protein is CASSFGTTDTDTQYF.